The sample holds one count of the clone carrying this T cell receptor beta chain. What it binds is unknown. The sample originates from a study of OX40 agonist ivuxolimab in advanced cancers. Study conclusions and caveats: Among some nonresponders, normalized T-cell clonal expansion was also low.

Sequencing used immunoSEQ multiplex PCR; TCRdb keeps in-frame clones, though not all of them. The sample includes some 84,000 clones, 89% of them seen just once. Trimming took off 4 bases at V and 6 bases at J, with 13 bases between the two ends. The CDR3 loop spans 14 amino acids. Germline V gene sequence: CDR1 SGHVS, CDR2 FQNEAQ. The source of this sequence is an adult with an advanced solid tumor such as melanoma, head and neck, liver or kidney cancer. The chain joins TRBV7-8 to TRBJ1-5; possible D gene TRBD1, 5 bases. This specimen consisted of CD4+ or CD8+ T cells sorted from blood, obtained in a trial of the OX40 agonist ivuxolimab. DNA for the CDR3: TGTGCCAGCAGCTCCGGACACTCGGGTCAGCCCCAGCATTTT. Protein product: CASSSGHSGQPQHF. Complete variable domain (other parts from reference TRBV7-8 and TRBJ1-5): GAGVSQSPRYKVAKRGQDVALRCDPISGHVSLFWYQQALGQGPEFLTYFQNEAQLDKSGLPSDRFFAERPEGSVSTLKIQRTQQEDSAVYLCASSSGHSGQPQHFGDGTRLSIL.